The 23 T cell receptor beta chains below were found in one sample sequenced in a study of cytomegalovirus exposure and HLA in healthy donors. The primer mix had 60 Vbeta and 13 Jbeta primers. Sequenced by immunoSEQ multiplex PCR; TCRdb stores in-frame clones only, minus some. The sample lists 310,000 or so clones, 70% to 90% occurring once. Sample: PBMCs. Every receptor here comes from a woman between 18 and 29 years old in good health and CMV-seronegative.

Here the CDR3 reads CAWSLGRDGQPQHF. For the CDR3, the DNA is TGTGCCTGGAGTTTAGGGAGGGACGGGCAGCCCCAGCATTTT. The rearrangement uses TRBV30 and TRBJ1-5, with D tentatively TRBD1 (5 bases). CDR3 length equals 14 residues. Germline assignment: CDR1 GTSNPN and CDR2 SVGIG (reference sequence). V lost 2 bases, J lost 7 bases, and 15 bases lay in between.

The rearrangement uses TRBV13 and TRBJ2-7, with 7 bases identical to TRBD1. This CDR3 comprises 13 residues. Germline V lookup: CDR1 PRHDT, CDR2 FYEKMQ (reference sequence). The J segment lost 3 bases and the V segment lost 5 bases, leaving 4 bases of the junction unmatched. Written as DNA, the CDR3 is TGTGCCAGCAGCGAATGGGACAGCTACGAGCAGTACTTC. This gives the protein CASSEWDSYEQYF.

The V call is TRBV7-9, the J call TRBJ1-1; D uncertain. Trimming shortened V by 1 base and J by 4 bases, and 4 bases separated the two germline ends. The CDR3 consists of 12 residues. Germline CDR1 reads SEHNR; CDR2 reads FQNEAQ (reference sequence). CDR3 sequence reads: CASSLVSTEAFF. The DNA of the CDR3 is TGTGCCAGCAGCTTAGTTAGCACTGAAGCTTTCTTT.

The genes are TRBV4-1 and TRBJ1-2; possibly TRBD1 for D (5 bases). V was pared by 4 bases and J by 3 bases, with 18 bases between. Germline CDR1 reads MGHRA; CDR2 reads YSYEKL. The CDR3 consists of 16 residues. The CDR3 here is CASSPETEEEYYGYTF. CDR3 nucleotide sequence: TGCGCCAGCAGCCCAGAGACAGAAGAAGAGTACTATGGCTACACCTTC.

The rearrangement links TRBV6-1 to TRBJ2-7, with 7 positions matching TRBD2. Germline CDR1 MNHNS, CDR2 SASEGT. This CDR3 is 17 amino acids long. Trimming took 4 bases from V and 0 from J; bases not matched to a gene: 12. The CDR3 sequence: CASSVLMGGDYSYEQYF. Here the CDR3 DNA reads TGTGCCAGCAGTGTTTTGATGGGCGGGGACTACTCCTACGAGCAGTACTTC.

The rearrangement uses TRBV11-2 and TRBJ1-1; D remains unclear. With 2 bases removed from V and 0 bases from J, the gap between germline ends came to 16 bases. The length of the CDR3 is 17 residues. CDR1 is SGHAT and CDR2 is FQNNGV in the germline V gene. CDR3 sequence: CASSLLPLWQMNTEAFF. For the CDR3, the DNA is TGTGCCAGCAGCTTATTGCCTTTGTGGCAGATGAACACTGAAGCTTTCTTT.

V and J are TRBV4-2 and TRBJ2-5; 8 bases map to TRBD2. The CDR3 loop spans 16 amino acids. Unmatched junction bases numbered 8, after V lost 3 bases and J lost 2 bases. In germline, CDR1 is LGHNA, CDR2 YNFKEQ. CDR3 nucleotide sequence: TGTGCCAGCAGCCAGGCTCACGGGGGGGATCAAGAGACCCAGTACTTC. This sequence encodes CASSQAHGGDQETQYF.

This sequence joins TRBV6-1 and TRBJ2-3, with D possibly TRBD1 on 6 matching bases. CDR1 is MNHNS and CDR2 is SASEGT in the germline V gene. The V and J ends lost 6 bases and 6 bases respectively, with 19 bases between them. The CDR3 has 15 residues. CDR3: CASRWTDYTVDTQYF. Written as DNA, the CDR3 is TGTGCCAGCAGATGGACAGACTACACAGTGGATACGCAGTATTTT.

V and J are TRBV7-9 and TRBJ1-1; 7 nucleotides match TRBD1. CDR3 length: 14 amino acids. Germline-derived CDR1 and CDR2 are SEHNR and FQNEAQ (reference sequence). V shed 4 bases and J 7 bases; nucleotides not matched to a gene: 9. The CDR3 nucleotides read TGTGCCAGCAGCTCCATGACAGGGCTTCTTGAAGCTTTCTTT. Translated, it gives CASSSMTGLLEAFF. Filled out from reference TRBV7-9 and TRBJ1-1, the complete variable domain reads DTGVSQNPRHKITKRGQNVTFRCDPISEHNRLYWYRQTLGQGPEFLTYFQNEAQLEKSRLLSDRFSAERPKGSFSTLEIQRTEQGDSAMYLCASSSMTGLLEAFFGQGTRLTVV.

V is TRBV27 and J is TRBJ2-3; D call uncertain. The CDR3 is made up of 13 amino acids. Per the germline V gene, CDR1 is MNHEY and CDR2 is SMNVEV (reference sequence). V was trimmed by 6 bases and J by 1 base, leaving 8 bases between them. DNA of the CDR3: TGTGCCAGCAGCCATTCCCGCACAGATACGCAGTATTTT. Translated, it gives CASSHSRTDTQYF.

The gene calls are TRBV4-1 and TRBJ2-2; weak D call: TRBD2 (6 bases). With 7 bases removed from V and 5 bases from J, the gap between germline ends came to 20 bases. Germline assignment: CDR1 MGHRA and CDR2 YSYEKL. The CDR3 totals 16 residues. The CDR3 sequence is CASTRNLALGTGELFF. Here the CDR3 DNA reads TGCGCCAGCACCAGGAACCTAGCGTTAGGGACCGGGGAGCTGTTTTTT.

The chain joins TRBV6-1 to TRBJ2-7; 10 nucleotides align to TRBD1. The CDR3 covers 13 residues. Germline loops: CDR1 MNHNS, CDR2 SASEGT. J gave up 5 bases and V 6 bases, and 4 bases lay outside the gene matches. The CDR3 loop is CASRTGGLNEQYF. CDR3 in DNA: TGTGCCAGCAGGACAGGGGGCTTGAACGAGCAGTACTTC.

The J gene is TRBJ1-5, the V gene TRBV15, with TRBD1 matching over 10 bases. The CDR3 is 15 amino acids. Germline V gene data show CDR1 as LNHNV and CDR2 as YYDKDF (reference sequence). Trimming removed 1 base from V and 6 bases from J; junction bases left unmatched: 3. DNA of the CDR3: TGTGCCACCAGCAGAGGACGGACAGGGGGTCAGCCCCAGCATTTT. Amino acid sequence: CATSRGRTGGQPQHF.

Comments on this clone: One end of the junction does not line up with germline, which may come from a read error. The chain links TRBV7-9 to TRBJ1-2; a possible D gene is TRBD1 (5 bases). Germline assignment: CDR1 SEHNR and CDR2 FQNEAQ (reference sequence). The CDR3 loop spans 13 amino acids. Here the CDR3 reads CSSSLQVNYGYTF. The DNA for the CDR3 is TGTTCCAGCAGCTTACAGGTGAACTATGGCTACACCTTC.

J is TRBJ1-4 and V is TRBV4-1; TRBD1 might be the D (5 bases). The CDR3 loop spans 15 amino acids. V lost 0 bases to trimming and J lost 7 bases, with 12 bases between them. The V gene's germline CDR1 is MGHRA and CDR2 YSYEKL. The CDR3: CASSQDPGNGEKLFF. CDR3 in DNA: TGCGCCAGCAGCCAAGACCCAGGGAACGGTGAAAAACTGTTTTTT.

V gene TRBV13 combines with J gene TRBJ2-2; 7 bases map to TRBD1. CDR1 is PRHDT, CDR2 FYEKMQ, per germline (reference sequence). V lost 6 bases, J lost 4 bases, and 8 bases stayed unmatched. CDR3 size: 15 residues. Written as DNA, the CDR3 is TGTGCCAGCAGACTGACAGGGAGAATCACCGGGGAGCTGTTTTTT. Protein sequence: CASRLTGRITGELFF.

The J gene is TRBJ1-2, the V gene TRBV7-3, with D possibly matching TRBD1 (5 bases). CDR3 size: 13 residues. Germline CDR1 and CDR2: SGHTA and FQGTGA. Trimming pared 2 bases from V and 4 bases from J, leaving 8 bases between. In nucleotides, the CDR3 is TGTGCCAGCAGCTTAGGGACTTCCTATGGCTACACCTTC. Its translation is CASSLGTSYGYTF.

V gene TRBV6-6 combines with J gene TRBJ1-1; the D is unclear. Between the trimmed V and J ends, which lost 5 bases and 4 bases, there was a span of 11 bases. The CDR3 runs to 13 residues. CDR1 MNHNY and CDR2 SVGAGI come from the germline V gene (reference sequence). The CDR3, as DNA: TGTGCCAGCAGTAAACACCCGGGCACTGAAGCTTTCTTT. This sequence encodes CASSKHPGTEAFF.

The J gene is TRBJ1-2, the V gene TRBV29-1; maybe TRBD1 (5 bases). This CDR3 is built from 14 residues. With 2 bases removed from V and 3 bases from J, the gap between germline ends came to 13 bases. The V gene's germline CDR1 is SQVTM and CDR2 ANQGSEA. In nucleotides, the CDR3 is TGCAGCGTTGAACCATCCAGGGAGGACTATGGCTACACCTTC. This gives the protein CSVEPSREDYGYTF. The full variable domain, completed using reference TRBV29-1 and TRBJ1-2, is SAVISQKPSRDICQRGTSLTIQCQVDSQVTMMFWYRQQPGQSLTLIATANQGSEATYESGFVIDKFPISRPNLTFSTLTVSNMSPEDSSIYLCSVEPSREDYGYTFGSGTRLTVV.

The CDR3 protein is CASSSLRSRGKIYGYTF. CDR3 sequence (DNA): TGTGCCAGCAGCTCTCTGAGATCCAGGGGGAAAATCTATGGCTACACCTTC. This chain joins TRBV11-2 and TRBJ1-2, with 7 positions matching TRBD1. Trimming cost V 4 bases and J 4 bases; bases outside gene matches: 15. Germline V CDR1 and CDR2: SGHAT, FQNNGV. The CDR3 runs 17 residues.

This chain links TRBV9 with TRBJ2-3; D is unclear. Germline CDR1 is SGDLS and CDR2 is YYNGEE. This CDR3 contains 15 residues. V lost 0 bases and J lost 0, with 8 bases in between. The CDR3 loop reads CASSVEISSTDTQYF. As DNA, the CDR3 is TGTGCCAGCAGCGTAGAGATTAGCAGCACAGATACGCAGTATTTT.

Points on this clone: One end of the junction does not line up with germline, which may come from a read error. The chain joins TRBV7-7 to TRBJ2-7, with D uncertain. This CDR3 is built from 12 residues. Germline loops: CDR1 SSHAT, CDR2 FNYEAQ (reference sequence). CDR3 residues: CASSPDSHEQYF. The CDR3 bases are TGTGCTAGCAGCCCAGACTCTCACGAGCAGTACTTC.

The chain's CDR3 is CASSGRQGNTEAFF. CDR3 nucleotide sequence: TGTGCCAGCAGCGGACGACAGGGAAACACTGAAGCTTTCTTT. The chain carries TRBV9 and TRBJ1-1; 7 nucleotides match TRBD1. CDR1 is SGDLS and CDR2 is YYNGEE in the germline V gene. This CDR3 has 14 residues. The V and J ends lost 3 bases and 2 bases, in that order; junction bases with no gene match: 4.